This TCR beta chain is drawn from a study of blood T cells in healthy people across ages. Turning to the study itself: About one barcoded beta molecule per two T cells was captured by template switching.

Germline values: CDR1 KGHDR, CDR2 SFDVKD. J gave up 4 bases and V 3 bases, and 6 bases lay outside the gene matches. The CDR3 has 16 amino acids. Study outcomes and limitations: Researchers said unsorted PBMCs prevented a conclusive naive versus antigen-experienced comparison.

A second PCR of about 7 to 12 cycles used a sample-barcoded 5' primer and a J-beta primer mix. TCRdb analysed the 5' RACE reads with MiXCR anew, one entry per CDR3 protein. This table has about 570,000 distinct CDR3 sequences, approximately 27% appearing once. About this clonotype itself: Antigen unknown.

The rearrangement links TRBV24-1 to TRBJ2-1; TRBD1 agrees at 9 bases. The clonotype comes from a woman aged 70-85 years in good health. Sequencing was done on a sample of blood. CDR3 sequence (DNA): TGTGCCACCAGTGATGGCGGGGACAGGGCTTACAATGAGCAGTTCTTC. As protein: CATSDGGDRAYNEQFF.